These T cell receptor beta chains were read from a single sample in a study of regulatory T cells in long-lasting Graves disease. Each CDR3 protein gets one entry after TCRdb re-called the multiplex PCR reads with MiXCR. There are approximately 400,000 distinct CDR3 sequences in the sample; 15% occur only once, and over 15% lies in the top ten. This same sample was also taken into another study, of T cells in Graves' hyperthyroidism and ophthalmopathy.

The sequences come from peripheral blood mononuclear cells (PBMCs), collected at new diagnosis, from a patient treated with antithyroid drugs. The receptor source for this set is a woman aged 25 to 39 with Graves disease. Both conserved end residues are part of each CDR3. Each record gives: V gene, D gene, clone size, J gene, CDR3 protein, CDR3 DNA. The D gene is left open where the match is weak. Size values are once, few and many counts, or a class for expanded clones, and some rows have none.

v_call: TRBV2
d_call: -
clone_size: many
j_call: TRBJ1-1
cdr3_aa: CATRLRASNEAFF
cdr3_nt: TGTGCCACCCGACTCCGGGCCTCGAATGAAGCTTTCTTT

v_call: TRBV27
d_call: TRBD2
clone_size: many
j_call: TRBJ2-7
cdr3_aa: CASSSTILAGDGYEQYF
cdr3_nt: TGTGCCAGCAGTTCGACCATACTAGCGGGAGATGGCTACGAGCAGTACTTC

v_call: TRBV14
d_call: -
clone_size: -
j_call: TRBJ2-2
cdr3_aa: CASSQDRGTGELFF
cdr3_nt: TGTGCCAGCAGCCAAGATCGGGGAACCGGGGAGCTGTTTTTT

v_call: TRBV20-1
d_call: TRBD1
clone_size: many
j_call: TRBJ1-1
cdr3_aa: CILKHGQGAAEAFF
cdr3_nt: TGCATCCTAAAACACGGTCAGGGGGCGGCTGAAGCTTTCTTT

v_call: TRBV5-5
d_call: -
clone_size: many
j_call: TRBJ2-1
cdr3_aa: CASSLGSGEQFF
cdr3_nt: TGTGCCAGCAGCCTCGGGTCGGGTGAGCAGTTCTTC

v_call: TRBV12-3/TRBV12-4
d_call: -
clone_size: many
j_call: TRBJ2-3
cdr3_aa: CASSFWGAGTTSTDTQYF
cdr3_nt: TGTGCCAGCAGCTTCTGGGGGGCCGGGACTACTAGCACAGATACGCAGTATTTT

v_call: TRBV19
d_call: TRBD2
clone_size: few
j_call: TRBJ2-3
cdr3_aa: CASSLNTGGTSYADTQYF
cdr3_nt: TGTGCCAGTAGTCTCAATACCGGGGGGACTAGTTATGCAGATACGCAGTATTTT

v_call: TRBV12-3/TRBV12-4
d_call: -
clone_size: many
j_call: TRBJ2-5
cdr3_aa: CASRETAGRETQYF
cdr3_nt: TGTGCCAGCAGGGAGACAGCTGGTCGGGAGACCCAGTACTTC

v_call: TRBV28
d_call: TRBD1
clone_size: -
j_call: TRBJ2-6
cdr3_aa: CASTLGQGNSGANVLTF
cdr3_nt: TGTGCCAGCACCTTGGGACAGGGAAACTCTGGGGCCAACGTCCTGACTTTC

v_call: TRBV19
d_call: -
clone_size: few
j_call: TRBJ1-6
cdr3_aa: CASSIVAGRGSPLHF
cdr3_nt: TGTGCCAGTAGTATAGTGGCGGGTCGAGGCTCACCCCTCCACTTT

v_call: TRBV2
d_call: -
clone_size: many
j_call: TRBJ1-5
cdr3_aa: CASSGNTGPQHF
cdr3_nt: TGTGCCAGCAGTGGGAACACGGGGCCCCAGCATTTT

v_call: TRBV24-1
d_call: -
clone_size: -
j_call: TRBJ2-2
cdr3_aa: CATSSGNRETGELFF
cdr3_nt: TGTGCCACCAGTTCGGGCAACAGGGAAACCGGGGAGCTGTTTTTT

v_call: TRBV6-5
d_call: -
clone_size: few
j_call: TRBJ2-7
cdr3_aa: CASSLTTRGSEQYF
cdr3_nt: TGTGCCAGCAGTTTGACTACGAGGGGTTCCGAGCAGTACTTC

v_call: TRBV24-1
d_call: -
clone_size: few
j_call: TRBJ1-3
cdr3_aa: CATSDGQFSGNTIYF
cdr3_nt: TGTGCCACCAGTGACGGACAATTCTCTGGAAACACCATATATTTT

v_call: TRBV7-8
d_call: TRBD1
clone_size: many
j_call: TRBJ2-7
cdr3_aa: CASSLPGQFYEQYF
cdr3_nt: TGTGCCAGCAGCTTACCGGGACAGTTCTACGAGCAGTACTTC

v_call: TRBV18
d_call: TRBD1
clone_size: many
j_call: TRBJ1-2
cdr3_aa: CASSPIRQGNYGYTF
cdr3_nt: TGTGCCAGCTCACCAATCCGACAGGGAAACTATGGCTACACCTTC

v_call: TRBV19
d_call: TRBD2
clone_size: few
j_call: TRBJ2-1
cdr3_aa: CASRVRGLAGFNNNEQFF
cdr3_nt: TGTGCCAGTAGAGTCCGGGGACTAGCGGGATTCAATAACAATGAGCAGTTCTTC